This TCR beta chain comes out of a study of T-cell memory formation after mild COVID-19. The CDR3 contains 13 residues. Germline loops: CDR1 SGHTA, CDR2 FQGTGA. V shed 3 bases and J 3 bases; nucleotides not matched to a gene: 2. This clonotype was observed at least ten times. TCRdb fed the 5' RACE reads into MiXCR, producing one record per CDR3 protein. The sample includes 50,000 or so distinct CDR3 sequences, 9.3% of them seen just once. V usage is TRBV7-3 and J usage is TRBJ2-7; 7 nucleotides agree with TRBD1. The receptor was derived from an adult woman who had mild COVID-19 (a few samples of this study predate the infection). Cell type and time point are not known. Input material: PBMCs or a T cell subset sorted from them (not recorded which). As DNA, the CDR3 is TGTGCCAGCAGCTTGAGGGACAGCTACGAGCAGTACTTC. It translates to CASSLRDSYEQYF.